One T cell receptor (beta chain) is described in this entry. Its specificity is not known. It may be a read error: a sequence one base away is much more abundant. The sample is drawn from a study of blood T cells in healthy people across ages. Study results and caveats: Measured against age, TCR beta diversity per million T cells decreased in a roughly linear manner. There was a strong correlation between TCR beta diversity and naive T cell percentage. Estimates drawn from one million T cells were deemed to understate diversity.

In germline, CDR1 is SQVTM, CDR2 ANQGSEA. The CDR3 consists of 15 residues. Roughly 10 milliliters was the volume of peripheral blood drawn from each donor. Through a sample-barcoded 5' primer and a J-beta primer mix, a second PCR was run for 7 to 11 cycles. TCRdb reprocessed the 5' RACE reads via MiXCR and lists one record per CDR3 protein. The sample consists of roughly 800,000 distinct CDR3 sequences, nearly 60% of them appearing once. The receptor comes from a young man in good health. The chain joins TRBV29-1 to TRBJ2-7; the D gene is possibly TRBD2 (6 bases). Material for sequencing was blood. CDR3 nucleotide sequence: TGCAGCGTTGGGAAGTTACGACGGACTACCTACGGGCAGTACTTC. It codes for CSVGKLRRTTYGQYF.